This T cell receptor beta chain comes out of a study of cytotoxic CD8 clonotypes in ibrutinib-treated CLL. Germline-derived CDR1 and CDR2 are MRHNA and SNTAGT. The CDR3 is 15 residues long. J lost 7 bases, V lost 0 bases, and 7 bases had no gene match. Profiling relied on immunoSEQ multiplex PCR, and the TCRdb table lists in-frame clones only, not all of them. The repertoire holds around 70,000 clones, with about 84% as singletons. The chain has TRBV6-4 and TRBJ2-3, with TRBD2 matching 7 bases. This TCR was sampled from a human donor with chronic lymphocytic leukemia. Sequenced material: PBMCs, taken at disease progression, from a patient treated with ibrutinib. The CDR3 spells CASSDSAGVLHTQYF. CDR3 nucleotide sequence: TGTGCCAGCAGTGACTCGGCGGGAGTCTTGCATACGCAGTATTTT.